This TCR beta chain is drawn from a study of blood T cell repertoires in COVID-19. Participant ages covered about 18 to 95 years across 25 or so US areas. Participant-reported clinical history was the basis for cohort assignment. As processed by the authors: Researchers report that nucleated cell counts were estimated from reference gene primer amplification. Sequencing used immunoSEQ multiplex PCR; TCRdb keeps in-frame clones, though not all of them. The DNA was the basis for D and trimming; V, J and clone size are from that table. The table has about 220,000 clones, roughly 85% seen once. Germline CDR1 SGHRS, CDR2 YFSETQ. Trimming pared 1 base from V and 3 bases from J, leaving 13 bases between. The CDR3 covers 15 residues.

The receptor was derived from a woman aged 40 to 49 with acute COVID-19. The chain uses TRBV5-1 and TRBJ2-5; D might be TRBD2 (5 bases). The source material was PBMCs or T cells enriched from blood (not recorded which). The CDR3 sequence is CASSLFPLGEETQYF. DNA of the CDR3: TGCGCCAGCAGCTTGTTTCCCCTGGGAGAAGAGACCCAGTACTTC.